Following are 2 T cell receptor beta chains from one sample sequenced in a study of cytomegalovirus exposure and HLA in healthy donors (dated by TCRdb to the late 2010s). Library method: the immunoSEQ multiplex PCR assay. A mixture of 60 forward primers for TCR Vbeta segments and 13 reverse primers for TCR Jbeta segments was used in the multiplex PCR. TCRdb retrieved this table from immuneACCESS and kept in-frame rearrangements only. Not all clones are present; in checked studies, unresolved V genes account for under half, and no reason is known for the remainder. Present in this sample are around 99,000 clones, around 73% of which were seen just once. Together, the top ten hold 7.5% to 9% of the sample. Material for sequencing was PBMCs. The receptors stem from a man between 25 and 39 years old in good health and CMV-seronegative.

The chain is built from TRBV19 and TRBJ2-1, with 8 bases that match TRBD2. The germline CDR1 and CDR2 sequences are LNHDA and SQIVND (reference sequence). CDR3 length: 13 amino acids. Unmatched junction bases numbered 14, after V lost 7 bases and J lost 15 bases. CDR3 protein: CASTPLGSGSLFF. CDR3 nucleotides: TGTGCCAGTACCCCTTTGGGGAGCGGGAGTCTGTTCTTC.

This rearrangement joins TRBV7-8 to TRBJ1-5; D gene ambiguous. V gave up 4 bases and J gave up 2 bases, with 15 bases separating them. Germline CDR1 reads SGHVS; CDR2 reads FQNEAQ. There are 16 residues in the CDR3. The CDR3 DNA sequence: TGTGCCAGCAGCTCAGACGGGAGAATAGGCAATCAGCCCCAGCATTTT. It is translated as CASSSDGRIGNQPQHF.